This TCR beta chain was documented in a study of T-cell reconstitution after alpha-beta-depleted transplantation in children. Study-wide results and limits: Fresh T-cell production supplied most of the T-cell counts and diversity seen one year after transplant. Where alpha-beta T cells came from about two months after transplant was reportedly several hundred expanded graft clones.

TCRbeta library preparation incorporated unique molecular identifiers. MiXCR, applied by TCRdb to the PCR reads, yields one record per CDR3 protein. The sample has roughly 310,000 distinct CDR3 sequences; approximately 23% are singletons. The CDR3 loop spans 15 amino acids. The trim removed 4 bases at V and 3 bases at J, leaving 7 bases unmatched. Germline V lookup: CDR1 SGHRS, CDR2 YFSETQ. This clonotype turned up a few times. Its target is not known. V and J are TRBV5-1 and TRBJ2-7; the match to TRBD2 covers 10 bases. This sequence was found in a male patient younger than 18 who had a stem cell transplant for acute lymphoblastic leukemia, so the T cells may come from the graft donor. Here the sequenced sample was PBMCs, mostly from graft donor cells, taken 180 days after TCRalphabeta/CD19-depleted stem cell transplant. DNA for the CDR3: TGCGCCAGCAGCCTGCAGCGGGAGGGAGACTACGAGCAGTACTTC. It is translated as CASSLQREGDYEQYF.